Sequencing of this T cell receptor beta chain was carried out in a study of blood T cell repertoires in COVID-19. Overall study: The cDNA or gDNA used as material had been derived from T cells, B-cell-depleted T cells, or PBMCs.

Germline V lookup: CDR1 SQVTM, CDR2 ANQGSEA. CDR3 length: 13 amino acids. Trimming took 4 bases from V and 0 from J, leaving 7 bases between them. This clone was recorded once. Only in-frame clones appear in the TCRdb table, and some are missing; sequencing was by immunoSEQ multiplex PCR. The sample holds about 98,000 clones; 84% are singletons and the top ten take about 10%. The sample taken for sequencing was peripheral blood. The rearrangement joins TRBV29-1 to TRBJ1-5; D is unclear. This clonotype was sampled from a man aged 35 to 55 with active or convalescent COVID-19. The DNA for the CDR3 is TGCAGCGTTGTATTTAATAGCAATCAGCCCCAGCATTTT. Its translation: CSVVFNSNQPQHF.